This TCR beta chain was sequenced in a study of beta chain features in type 1 diabetes. Overall study: Cell yields, gender and age were similar in healthy donors and patients. Cells sorted and examined across all samples totaled 107,917,701.

It was one heparinised blood draw, averaging about 116 mL, that each donor gave. Many counts were recorded for this clone. This sample also contains other DNA sequences that code for the same CDR3. The authors reverse transcribed all of the isolated RNA, so sequencing captured expressed TCRB transcripts. TCRdb's copy holds only in-frame clones and misses some; the assay was immunoSEQ multiplex PCR. The sample contains roughly 290,000 clones, approximately 8.1% of which appear only once. The germline V gene has CDR1 SGHDT and CDR2 YYEEEE. CDR3 size: 13 residues. Trimming cost V 0 bases and J 0 bases, with 4 bases left between them.

The sequence was obtained from a woman aged 18 to 35 in good health. Sample: central memory CD4+ T cells from blood. This rearrangement joins TRBV5-6 to TRBJ2-7; no firm D call. CDR3 region: CASSLGVSYEQYF. The CDR3 nucleotides are TGTGCCAGCAGCTTGGGAGTCTCCTACGAGCAGTACTTC.